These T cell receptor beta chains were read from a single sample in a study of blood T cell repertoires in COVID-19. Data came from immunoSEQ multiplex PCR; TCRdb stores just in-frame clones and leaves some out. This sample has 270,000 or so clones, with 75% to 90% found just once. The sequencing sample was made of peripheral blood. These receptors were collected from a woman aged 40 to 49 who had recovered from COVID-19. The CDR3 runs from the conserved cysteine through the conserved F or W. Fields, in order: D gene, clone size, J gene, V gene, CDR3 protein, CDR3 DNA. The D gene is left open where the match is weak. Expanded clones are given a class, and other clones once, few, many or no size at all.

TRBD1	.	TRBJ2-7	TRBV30	CAWSVDRGGYEQYF	TGTGCCTGGAGTGTCGACAGGGGTGGCTACGAGCAGTACTTC
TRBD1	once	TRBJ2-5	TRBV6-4	CASSDSRQGALGETQYF	TGTGCCAGCAGTGACTCGAGACAGGGAGCACTGGGGGAGACCCAGTACTTC
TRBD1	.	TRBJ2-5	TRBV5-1	CASSLAGGQGQETQYF	TGCGCCAGCAGCTTGGCCGGGGGACAGGGTCAAGAGACCCAGTACTTC
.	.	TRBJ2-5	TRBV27	CASSLSGQYQETQYF	TGTGCCAGCAGTTTAAGCGGGCAGTACCAAGAGACCCAGTACTTC
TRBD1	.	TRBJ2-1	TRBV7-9	CASSQGTGAYNEQFF	TGTGCCAGCAGCCAAGGGACAGGGGCCTACAATGAGCAGTTCTTC
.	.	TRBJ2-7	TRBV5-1	CASSSDGGRILEQYF	TGCGCCAGCAGTTCAGACGGCGGTCGTATCCTCGAGCAGTACTTC
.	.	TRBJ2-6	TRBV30	CAWSRGDGGANVLTF	TGTGCCTGGAGCCGGGGTGACGGTGGGGCCAACGTCCTGACTTTC
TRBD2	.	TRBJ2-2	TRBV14	CASRLAGGTGELFF	TGTGCCAGCAGGCTAGCGGGGGGCACCGGGGAGCTGTTTTTT
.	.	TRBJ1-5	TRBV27	CASSNRGGGSADHSNQPQHF	TGTGCCAGCAGCAACCGCGGCGGTGGCTCAGCGGACCATAGCAATCAGCCCCAGCATTTT
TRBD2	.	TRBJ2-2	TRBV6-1	CASSDREGLLDPGELFF	TGTGCCAGCAGTGACCGGGAGGGACTACTGGACCCCGGGGAGCTGTTTTTT
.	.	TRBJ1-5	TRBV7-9	CASRAGAQPQHF	TGTGCCAGCCGGGCAGGGGCTCAGCCCCAGCATTTT
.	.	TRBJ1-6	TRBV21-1	CASTKRGGRNSPLHF	TGTGCCAGCACCAAAAGGGGCGGCCGTAATTCACCCCTCCACTTT
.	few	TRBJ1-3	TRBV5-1	CASSAGQNSGNTIYF	TGCGCCAGCAGCGCCGGACAGAACTCTGGAAACACCATATATTTT
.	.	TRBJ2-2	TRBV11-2	CASSLYYRGGTGELFF	TGTGCCAGCAGCTTGTACTACAGGGGGGGGACCGGGGAGCTGTTTTTT
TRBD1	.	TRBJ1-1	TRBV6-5	CASSSERGGGTEAFF	TGTGCCAGCTCGAGCGAAAGAGGGGGCGGCACTGAAGCTTTCTTT
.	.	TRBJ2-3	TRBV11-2	CASSLASSGTTDTQYF	TGTGCCAGCAGCTTAGCTTCGTCTGGCACCACAGATACGCAGTATTTT
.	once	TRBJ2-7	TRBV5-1	CASSFNREPWYEQYF	TGCGCCAGCAGTTTTAACAGGGAGCCCTGGTACGAGCAGTACTTC
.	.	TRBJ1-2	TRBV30	CAWSVSGNYGYTF	TGTGCCTGGAGTGTGTCAGGGAACTATGGCTACACCTTC
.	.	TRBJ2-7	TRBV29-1	CSVSGGSLNYEQYF	TGCAGCGTGTCGGGGGGCTCCCTTAACTACGAGCAGTACTTC
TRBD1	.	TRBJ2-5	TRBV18	CASSPDRGETQYF	TGTGCCAGCTCACCTGACAGGGGGGAGACCCAGTACTTC
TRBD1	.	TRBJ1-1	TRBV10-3	CAISLDRESPEAFF	TGTGCCATCAGTCTTGACAGGGAGAGCCCTGAAGCTTTCTTT
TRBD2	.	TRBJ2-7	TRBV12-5	CASGPTSGKGYEQYF	TGTGCTAGTGGCCCTACTAGCGGGAAAGGGTACGAGCAGTACTTC
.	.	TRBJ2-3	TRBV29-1	CSVVLVTSTDTQYF	TGCAGCGTTGTTCTAGTTACTAGCACAGATACGCAGTATTTT
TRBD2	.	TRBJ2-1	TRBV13	CASSHKAGVGNEQFF	TGTGCCAGCAGCCATAAGGCGGGAGTCGGAAATGAGCAGTTCTTC
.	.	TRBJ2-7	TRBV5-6	CASSSDSLKPFF	TGTGCCAGCAGCTCAGACTCCCTTAAACCCTTTTTC
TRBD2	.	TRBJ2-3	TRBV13	CASSLTSDYTDTQYF	TGTGCCAGCAGCCTGACTAGCGACTACACAGATACGCAGTATTTT
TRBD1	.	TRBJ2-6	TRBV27	CASSLGQGARANVLTF	TGTGCCAGCAGTTTGGGACAGGGGGCCAGGGCCAACGTCCTGACTTTC
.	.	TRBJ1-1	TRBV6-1	CASSEALGASTEAFF	TGTGCCAGCAGTGAAGCTCTAGGGGCTAGCACTGAAGCTTTCTTT
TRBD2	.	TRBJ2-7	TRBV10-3	CAISSGLAGVGGAYEQYF	TGTGCCATCAGTTCGGGACTAGCGGGAGTGGGAGGCGCGTACGAGCAGTACTTC
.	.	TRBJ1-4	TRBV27	CASSPAGGLSDLTNEKLFF	TGTGCCAGCAGTCCCGCTGGGGGGTTAAGTGATTTAACTAATGAAAAACTGTTTTTT
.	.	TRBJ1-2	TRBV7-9	CASSLAAGENYGYTF	TGTGCCAGCAGCTTAGCTGCAGGGGAGAACTATGGCTACACCTTC
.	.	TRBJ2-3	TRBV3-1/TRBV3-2	CASSQLARTQYF	TGTGCCAGCAGCCAACTCGCGCGTACGCAGTATTTT
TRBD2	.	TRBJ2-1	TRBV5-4	CASSSGLAGSLVDEQFF	TGTGCCAGCAGCTCGGGACTAGCGGGATCCCTGGTCGATGAGCAGTTCTTC
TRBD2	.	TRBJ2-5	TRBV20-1	CSASKRDGETQYF	TGCAGTGCTAGTAAGCGGGACGGGGAGACCCAGTACTTC
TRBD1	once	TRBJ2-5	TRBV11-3	CASSLGTGGPQETQYF	TGTGCCAGCAGCTTGGGAACAGGGGGCCCCCAAGAGACCCAGTACTTC
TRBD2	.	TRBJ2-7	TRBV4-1	CASSQDVSGRWEQYF	TGCGCCAGCAGCCAAGATGTAAGCGGGAGGTGGGAGCAGTACTTC
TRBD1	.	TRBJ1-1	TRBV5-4	CASRRTGGDTEAFF	TGTGCCAGCAGACGGACAGGGGGCGACACTGAAGCTTTCTTT
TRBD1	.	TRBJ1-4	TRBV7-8	CASSPGTGREKLFF	TGTGCCAGCAGCCCCGGGACAGGGAGGGAAAAACTGTTTTTT
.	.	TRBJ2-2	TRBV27	CASRLLGTQNTGELFF	TGTGCCAGCAGATTATTGGGGACTCAGAACACCGGGGAGCTGTTTTTT
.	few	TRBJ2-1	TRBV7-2	CASSFTYNEQFF	TGTGCCAGCAGCTTCACCTACAATGAGCAGTTCTTC
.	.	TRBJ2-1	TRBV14	CASSQVVSGGHSEQFF	TGTGCCAGCAGCCAAGTAGTTAGCGGAGGGCATAGTGAGCAGTTCTTC
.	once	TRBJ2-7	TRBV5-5	CASNPQAGTIAYEQYF	TGTGCCAGCAACCCACAGGCAGGGACAATTGCCTACGAGCAGTACTTC
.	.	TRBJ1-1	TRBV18	CASSPRGGPNTEAFF	TGTGCCAGCTCACCACGCGGGGGGCCGAACACTGAAGCTTTCTTT
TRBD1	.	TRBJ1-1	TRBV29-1	CSVDPPRGQAGMGAFF	TGCAGCGTTGACCCCCCCCGGGGACAGGCGGGGATGGGGGCTTTCTTT
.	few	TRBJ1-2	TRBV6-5	CAGGDRNGYTF	TGTGCCGGCGGAGACAGGAATGGCTACACCTTC
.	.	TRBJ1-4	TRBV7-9	CASTREEKLFF	TGTGCCAGCACCCGCGAGGAAAAACTGTTTTTT
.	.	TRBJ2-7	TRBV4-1	CASSQRSGSYEQYF	TGCGCCAGCAGCCAGCGGAGCGGATCCTACGAGCAGTACTTC
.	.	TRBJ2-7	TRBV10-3	CAISDAPGVSYEQYF	TGTGCCATCAGTGATGCTCCGGGAGTGTCCTACGAGCAGTACTTC
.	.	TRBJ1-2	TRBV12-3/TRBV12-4	CASSPRNRPRGTF	TGTGCCAGCAGTCCGAGGAACAGACCTAGGGGCACCTTC
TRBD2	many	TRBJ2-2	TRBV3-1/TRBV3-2	CASSHRLAGGGTGELFF	TGTGCCAGCAGCCACAGACTAGCGGGAGGCGGCACCGGGGAGCTGTTTTTT
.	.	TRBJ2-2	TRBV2	CASSAQIRGELFF	TGTGCCAGCAGCGCTCAGATACGCGGGGAGCTGTTTTTT
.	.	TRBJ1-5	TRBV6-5	CASKLLGAHQPQHF	TGTGCCAGCAAGCTCCTTGGGGCCCATCAGCCCCAGCATTTT
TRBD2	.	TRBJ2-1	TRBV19	CASSSRGETQFF	TGTGCCAGTAGTTCACGGGGGGAAACGCAGTTCTTC
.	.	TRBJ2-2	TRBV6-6	CASSYSAGELFF	TGTGCCAGCAGTTACTCGGCCGGGGAGTTGTTTTTT
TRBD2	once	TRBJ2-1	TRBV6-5	CASRAGGYNEQFF	TGTGCCAGCAGGGCGGGAGGGTACAATGAGCAGTTCTTC